This T cell receptor beta chain was identified during a study of cytomegalovirus exposure and HLA in healthy donors. Overall study findings and caveats: Researchers catalogued 150 or so TCR beta chains as cytomegalovirus-associated. In the 120 validation repertoires, more than 85% of cluster scores exceeded 0, per a later analysis.

Worth noting for this clone: Its target is unknown.

The method was immunoSEQ multiplex PCR; TCRdb's version includes in-frame clones alone and lacks a portion of them. Here the sample spans about 82,000 clones, 85% to 95% being singletons. This CDR3 has 15 amino acids. V dropped 6 bases and J dropped 7 bases, with 19 bases sitting between them. Germline V gene sequence: CDR1 MNHEY, CDR2 SVGAGI. This TCR was recovered from a man aged 18 to 29 in good health and CMV-seronegative. The gene calls are TRBV6-5 and TRBJ2-1; D may be TRBD2 (6 bases). The sample taken for sequencing was PBMCs. CDR3 coding DNA: TGTGCCAGCAGACCGACCCGGGACTTTAGGAATGAGCAGTTCTTC. Its translation is CASRPTRDFRNEQFF.